The 27 T cell receptor beta chains presented below share a single source sample, sequenced in a study of shared clonotypes between healthy human individuals. Some clones are missing from TCRdb's copy, which holds only in-frame ones; the method was immunoSEQ multiplex PCR. The sample contains about 550,000 clones, nearly 97% of which appear only once. Positive CCR7 selection of CD45RO-negative cells yielded the naive CD8 cells, and terminally differentiated effector memory CD45RA+ cells were excluded. The sequencing input was naive CD8+ T cells sorted from blood. These receptors were collected from a woman aged 25 to 39 in good health.

CDR3: CASSGRGQSNQPQHF. Here the CDR3 DNA reads TGTGCCAGCAGTGGGCGGGGACAGAGCAATCAGCCCCAGCATTTT. The chain has TRBV27 and TRBJ1-5, with 7 bases aligning to TRBD1. With V trimmed by 5 bases and J by 1 base, 5 bases remained unmatched. The CDR3 consists of 15 residues. Germline V gene sequence: CDR1 MNHEY, CDR2 SMNVEV (reference sequence).

This chain joins TRBV5-8 and TRBJ2-7; TRBD2 aligns across 10 bases. Unmatched junction bases numbered 6, after V lost 4 bases and J lost 2 bases. Germline CDR1 is SGHTS and CDR2 is YDEGEE. The length of the CDR3 is 15 residues. The CDR3 DNA reads as TGTGCCAGCAGCCCCACTAGCGGGGCACCCTACGAGCAGTACTTC. Protein: CASSPTSGAPYEQYF.

This rearrangement joins TRBV6-5 to TRBJ2-3; 8 nucleotides match TRBD2. The CDR3 is made up of 15 amino acids. V shed 6 bases, J shed 5 bases, and the junction held 10 bases outside the gene matches. The germline V gene encodes CDR1 MNHEY and CDR2 SVGAGI. CDR3 amino acids: CASRVLAEGVDTQYF. In DNA form, the CDR3 reads TGTGCCAGCAGAGTACTAGCGGAAGGGGTAGATACGCAGTATTTT.

The rearrangement joins TRBV19 to TRBJ2-3, with D possibly being TRBD1 (5 bases). This CDR3 region has 15 residues. The germline CDR1 and CDR2 sequences are LNHDA and SQIVND (reference sequence). The V and J ends lost 4 bases and 3 bases respectively, with 14 bases between them. Here the CDR3 DNA reads TGTGCCAGTAGTACCCAGGGTGTTGGGACAGATACGCAGTATTTT. Protein sequence: CASSTQGVGTDTQYF.

The genes are TRBV27 and TRBJ1-1, with D unclear. V was pared by 7 bases and J by 0 bases, with 9 bases between. The CDR3 is 13 residues long. Germline lookup yields CDR1 MNHEY and CDR2 SMNVEV (reference sequence). Here the CDR3 DNA reads TGTGCCAGCAATGGGCCAGTGAACACTGAAGCTTTCTTT. Translated: CASNGPVNTEAFF.

In DNA, the CDR3 is TGTGCCAGCAGTTTTACTGGAACGATCTACGAGCAGTACTTC. It yields the protein CASSFTGTIYEQYF. The V gene is TRBV27, the J gene TRBJ2-7, with D hard to call. The CDR3 runs to 14 residues. V shed 3 bases and J shed 3 bases, with 12 bases lying between them. The V gene's germline CDR1 is MNHEY and CDR2 SMNVEV (reference sequence).

For the CDR3, the DNA is TGTGCCAGCAGCCAGGGGGTAGGAGGTGCTCCTTCAGATACGCAGTATTTT. Its translation is CASSQGVGGAPSDTQYF. The V and J genes are TRBV4-2 and TRBJ2-3, with D perhaps being TRBD1 or TRBD2 (5 bases each). The CDR3 is made up of 17 amino acids. V was cut by 3 bases and J by 4 bases, with 20 bases left in between. Germline assignment: CDR1 LGHNA and CDR2 YNFKEQ.

V usage is TRBV7-2 and J usage is TRBJ1-5; D not certain. Germline lookup yields CDR1 SGHTA and CDR2 FQGNSA. Trimming removed 3 bases from V and 4 bases from J, with 13 bases in between. This CDR3 region has 15 residues. CDR3 bases: TGTGCCAGCAGCTTGGCCTTCGGGGAAAATCAGCCCCAGCATTTT. Translating gives CASSLAFGENQPQHF.

The chain carries TRBV7-9 and TRBJ2-3; D is ambiguous. Germline CDR1 SEHNR, CDR2 FQNEAQ (reference sequence). Trimming stripped 5 bases from V and 1 base from J, with 13 bases between. The length of the CDR3 is 15 residues. CDR3 loop: CASSPTMLGTDTQYF. In nucleotides, the CDR3 is TGTGCCAGCAGCCCCACTATGCTGGGCACAGATACGCAGTATTTT.

The gene calls are TRBV5-6 and TRBJ2-7; 9 bases are a match to TRBD1. With V trimmed by 3 bases and J by 5 bases, 6 bases remained unmatched. CDR1 and CDR2 from the germline V gene are SGHDT and YYEEEE. The CDR3 runs to 14 residues. The CDR3 spells CASSWDRDLNEQYF. The CDR3 DNA is TGTGCCAGCAGCTGGGACAGGGATTTGAACGAGCAGTACTTC. Together with reference TRBV5-6 and TRBJ2-7, the CDR3 gives the full variable domain: DAGVTQSPTHLIKTRGQQVTLRCSPKSGHDTVSWYQQALGQGPQFIFQYYEEEERQRGNFPDRFSGHQFPNYSSELNVNALLLGDSALYLCASSWDRDLNEQYFGPGTRLTVT.

This clone has just one count. This chain links TRBV28 with TRBJ1-5; D possibly corresponds to TRBD1 (6 bases). This CDR3 contains 15 residues. Germline CDR1 and CDR2: MDHEN and SYDVKM. V was clipped by 7 bases and J by 6 bases, with 19 bases between them. The CDR3 here is CASTLRGGYTQPQHF. The CDR3 DNA is TGTGCCAGCACCTTAAGGGGGGGATATACTCAGCCCCAGCATTTT.

The chain recombines TRBV28 with TRBJ1-1, with D tentatively TRBD1 (5 bases). The germline V and J ends were trimmed by 5 bases and 0 bases, with 10 bases remaining between them. This CDR3 has 14 amino acids. CDR1 MDHEN and CDR2 SYDVKM come from the germline V gene. CDR3 protein: CASSLGTVNTEAFF. DNA for the CDR3: TGTGCCAGCAGTCTTGGGACGGTGAACACTGAAGCTTTCTTT.

A note on this clone: The identical CDR3 is also encoded by other nucleotide sequences in the sample. This chain uses TRBV19 with TRBJ2-1; D is perhaps TRBD2 (5 bases). The CDR3 sequence is 15 residues long. Germline CDR1 and CDR2: LNHDA and SQIVND (reference sequence). V was cut by 1 base and J by 1 base, with 8 bases left in between. The CDR3 region is CASSIVPGSYNEQFF. CDR3 coding DNA: TGTGCCAGTAGTATAGTCCCGGGATCCTACAATGAGCAGTTCTTC.

This clone appeared once. The genes are TRBV28 and TRBJ1-5; no firm D call. The CDR3 runs to 16 residues. V lost 3 bases and J lost 0, with 12 bases in between. Looked up from germline, CDR1 is MDHEN and CDR2 is SYDVKM. The CDR3 reads CASSFLSGDSNQPQHF. As DNA, the CDR3 is TGTGCCAGCAGTTTCCTATCGGGAGATAGCAATCAGCCCCAGCATTTT.

This rearrangement joins TRBV5-1 to TRBJ1-1; 12 bases line up with TRBD1. This CDR3 comprises 17 residues. V gave up 2 bases and J gave up 1 base; unmatched junction bases: 6. The germline CDR1 and CDR2 sequences are SGHRS and YFSETQ. CDR3 sequence: CASSFFRDRGPNTEAFF. The CDR3 nucleotides are TGCGCCAGCAGCTTCTTCCGGGACAGGGGGCCGAACACTGAAGCTTTCTTT.

This chain uses TRBV5-4 with TRBJ2-3; the match to TRBD1 covers 7 bases. Trimming at V came to 1 base and at J to 1 base, leaving 3 bases not matched to a gene. The germline V gene has CDR1 SGHNT and CDR2 YYREEE (reference sequence). The CDR3 is 15 amino acids. The CDR3 coding sequence is TGTGCCAGCAGCTTGCGAGACAGGGGCACAGATACGCAGTATTTT. Residues: CASSLRDRGTDTQYF.

The chain combines TRBV6-5 with TRBJ2-7; 9 bases are shared with TRBD2. The length of the CDR3 is 15 residues. V was pared by 2 bases and J by 1 base, with 3 bases of the junction left unmatched. The germline V gene encodes CDR1 MNHEY and CDR2 SVGAGI. CDR3 in amino acids: CASSYSSGGSYEQYF. CDR3 bases: TGTGCCAGCAGTTACAGCAGCGGGGGGTCCTACGAGCAGTACTTC.

The chain is built from TRBV7-6 and TRBJ1-4; 7 bases are shared with TRBD1. The CDR3 loop spans 15 amino acids. The V segment lost 3 bases and the J segment 4 bases; nucleotides outside the gene matches: 5. Germline V gene data show CDR1 as SGHVS and CDR2 as FNYEAQ. The CDR3 spells CASSLVTGDNEKLFF. The CDR3 nucleotides read TGTGCCAGCAGCTTGGTCACAGGGGATAATGAAAAACTGTTTTTT.

This rearrangement joins TRBV7-9 to TRBJ2-5, with a possible D match to TRBD1 (5 bases). Germline loops: CDR1 SEHNR, CDR2 FQNEAQ (reference sequence). The CDR3 totals 14 residues. V was shortened by 5 bases and J by 5 bases, with 15 bases between the two germline ends. The CDR3 DNA reads as TGTGCCAGCAGCCCAGACCGGACACGGGAGACCCAGTACTTC. Encoded protein: CASSPDRTRETQYF.

In its sample, this clone was seen once. This chain uses TRBV28 with TRBJ2-4; D might be TRBD1 (5 bases). Germline V gives CDR1 MDHEN, CDR2 SYDVKM. V was clipped by 6 bases and J by 10 bases, with 13 bases between them. This CDR3 has 12 residues. This chain's CDR3 is CASSQWTLIQYF. The DNA for the CDR3 is TGTGCCAGCAGCCAGTGGACACTAATTCAGTACTTC.

In its sample, this clone was seen once. This chain connects TRBV9 to TRBJ2-3, with D possibly matching TRBD1 (6 bases). The CDR3 contains 17 residues. V was trimmed by 0 bases and J by 6 bases, leaving 20 bases between them. Germline V gene sequence: CDR1 SGDLS, CDR2 YYNGEE. The CDR3 is CASSVGINAMGADTQYF. The DNA for the CDR3 is TGTGCCAGCAGCGTAGGTATAAACGCGATGGGGGCTGATACGCAGTATTTT.

This chain uses TRBV7-9 with TRBJ1-1; possible D gene TRBD1, 5 bases. CDR3 length equals 13 residues. Trimming took off 6 bases at V and 4 bases at J, with 12 bases between the two ends. Germline V gene lookup returns CDR1 SEHNR and CDR2 FQNEAQ (reference sequence). CDR3 sequence: CASSPLGGTEAFF. The DNA of the CDR3 is TGTGCCAGCAGTCCTTTGGGGGGCACTGAAGCTTTCTTT.

V gene TRBV28 combines with J gene TRBJ2-7, with 8 nucleotides matching TRBD1. Germline values: CDR1 MDHEN, CDR2 SYDVKM. The CDR3 has 14 residues. The V and J ends lost 5 bases and 1 base, in that order; junction bases with no gene match: 4. The CDR3 is CASSGTGPSYEQYF. The CDR3 DNA follows: TGTGCCAGCAGTGGGACAGGTCCTTCCTACGAGCAGTACTTC.

V is TRBV28 and J is TRBJ2-7; 10 bases fit TRBD1. Trimming at V came to 5 bases and at J to 3 bases, leaving 4 bases not matched to a gene. Germline V gene sequence: CDR1 MDHEN, CDR2 SYDVKM. The CDR3 runs 14 residues. CDR3 residues: CASSHRDRGYEQYF. The CDR3 nucleotides are TGTGCCAGCAGTCACCGGGACAGGGGCTACGAGCAGTACTTC.

The CDR3 DNA reads TGTGCCAGCAGTTTAATCTTCGGGGGCCGAGCAACTAATGAAAAACTGTTTTTT. Translated: CASSLIFGGRATNEKLFF. The chain is built from TRBV27 and TRBJ1-4, with D maybe TRBD1 (6 bases). The CDR3 length is 18 residues. Germline V gives CDR1 MNHEY, CDR2 SMNVEV (reference sequence). Trimming cost V 2 bases and J 0 bases, with 16 bases left between them.

Comment on this clone: Other DNA sequences within the sample encode an identical CDR3. The chain employs TRBV7-2 and TRBJ1-5; a possible D gene is TRBD1 (5 bases). The CDR3 is 15 amino acids. The V end lost 2 bases, the J end lost 3 bases, and 11 bases lay between the germline ends. The germline CDR1 and CDR2 sequences are SGHTA and FQGNSA. Here the CDR3 DNA reads TGTGCCAGCAGCTTACCCCCAGGGCTCAATCAGCCCCAGCATTTT. Its translation is CASSLPPGLNQPQHF.

The chain combines TRBV4-2 with TRBJ2-7, with TRBD1 identical over 9 bases. This CDR3 contains 17 residues. Germline trimming cut 3 bases from V and 1 base from J; bases unmatched to any gene: 10. From germline, CDR1 is LGHNA and CDR2 YNFKEQ. CDR3 DNA sequence: TGTGCCAGCAGCCATGCTACAGGGGGCGAACAGTCCTACGAGCAGTACTTC. Its translation is CASSHATGGEQSYEQYF.